This TCR beta chain is from a study of CD8+ T cells in alopecia areata. The overall study: Patients took tofacitinib for 6 to 18 months, followed by 6 drug-free months.

The study, taken as a whole, reports: Persistence during tofacitinib was seen for many expanded lesional clones in scalp and blood.

This clone was seen a few times. The target antigen is unknown. Trimming removed 3 bases at V and 5 bases at J, with 12 bases between. CDR1 is SGHNT, CDR2 YENEEA, per germline. CDR3 size: 14 residues. Sample treatment: oral pan-JAK inhibitor, 5-10 mg twice daily. A FACSAria was used to sort CD4+ and CD8+ T cells. These cells came from PBMCs. RNA was extracted and reverse transcribed into cDNA as the sequencing template. Clones were sequenced by immunoSEQ multiplex PCR, and TCRdb holds only the in-frame ones, with some missing. Of about 220,000 clones listed, less than 75% are singletons. The V and J genes are TRBV11-3 and TRBJ2-3, with D tentatively TRBD2 (6 bases). This sequence was found in a human donor with alopecia areata. The specimen comprised CD4+ T cells sorted from blood, sampled at week 4, from a patient treated with tofacitinib. CDR3 nucleotides: TGTGCCAGCAGCTTCCGACTAGGTCAAGATACGCAGTATTTT. Its protein product is CASSFRLGQDTQYF.